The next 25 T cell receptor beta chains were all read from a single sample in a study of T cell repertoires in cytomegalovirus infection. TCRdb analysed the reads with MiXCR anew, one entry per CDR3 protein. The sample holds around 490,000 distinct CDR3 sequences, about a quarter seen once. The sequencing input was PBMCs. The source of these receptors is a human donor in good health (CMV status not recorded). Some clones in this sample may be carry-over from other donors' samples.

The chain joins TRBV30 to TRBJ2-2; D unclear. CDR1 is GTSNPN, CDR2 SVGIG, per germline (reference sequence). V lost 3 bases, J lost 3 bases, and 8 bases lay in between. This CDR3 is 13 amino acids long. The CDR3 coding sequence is TGTGCCTGGAGAAATCTTTACACCGGGGAGCTGTTTTTT. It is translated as CAWRNLYTGELFF. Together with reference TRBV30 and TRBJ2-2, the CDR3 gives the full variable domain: SQTIHQWPATLVQPVGSPLSLECTVEGTSNPNLYWYRQAAGRGLQLLFYSVGIGQISSEVPQNLSASRPQDRQFILSSKKLLLSDSGFYLCAWRNLYTGELFFGEGSRLTVL.

CDR3 in amino acids: CASSLSARSSQETQYF. CDR3 sequence (DNA): TGTGCCAGCAGCTTGAGTGCGCGGAGCTCCCAAGAGACCCAGTACTTC. This chain joins TRBV7-6 and TRBJ2-5; no reliable D call. The CDR3 is made up of 16 amino acids. Deletions cut 3 bases from V and 1 base from J, with 15 bases between. Germline CDR1 and CDR2: SGHVS and FNYEAQ.

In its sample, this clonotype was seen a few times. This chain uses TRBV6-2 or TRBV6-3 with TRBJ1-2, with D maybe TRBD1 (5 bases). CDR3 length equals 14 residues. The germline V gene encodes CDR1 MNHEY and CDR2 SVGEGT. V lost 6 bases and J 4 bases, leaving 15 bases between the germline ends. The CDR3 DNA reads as TGTGCCAGCAGCACGACCTTCGGGGGCTATGGCTACACCTTC. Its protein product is CASSTTFGGYGYTF.

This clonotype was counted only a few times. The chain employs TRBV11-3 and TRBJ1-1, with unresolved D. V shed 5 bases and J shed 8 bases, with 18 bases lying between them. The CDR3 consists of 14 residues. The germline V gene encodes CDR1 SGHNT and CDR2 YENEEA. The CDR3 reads CASSDPPRAGEAFF. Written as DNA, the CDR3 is TGTGCCAGCAGCGACCCCCCCCGGGCTGGAGAAGCTTTCTTT.

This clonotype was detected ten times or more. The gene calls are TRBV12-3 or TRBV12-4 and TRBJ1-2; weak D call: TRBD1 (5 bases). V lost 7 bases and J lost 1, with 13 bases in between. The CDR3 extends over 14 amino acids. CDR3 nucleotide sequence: TGTGCCAGCACCCCTGGGGGGGGTAACTATGGCTACACCTTC. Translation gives CASTPGGGNYGYTF.

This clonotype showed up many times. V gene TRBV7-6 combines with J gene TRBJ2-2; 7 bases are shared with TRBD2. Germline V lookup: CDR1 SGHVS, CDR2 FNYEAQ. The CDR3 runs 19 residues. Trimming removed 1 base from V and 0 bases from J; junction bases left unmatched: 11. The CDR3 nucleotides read TGTGCCAGCAGCTTAGACGCCTATTGGCGGGAGACGAACACCGGGGAGCTGTTTTTT. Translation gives CASSLDAYWRETNTGELFF.

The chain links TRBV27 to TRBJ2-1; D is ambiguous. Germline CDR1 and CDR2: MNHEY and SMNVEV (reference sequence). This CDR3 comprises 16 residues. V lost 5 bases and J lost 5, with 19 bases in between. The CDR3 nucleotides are TGTGCCAGCAGTCGGTTCGAACACCTCAAGAACAATGAGCAGTTCTTC. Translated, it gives CASSRFEHLKNNEQFF.

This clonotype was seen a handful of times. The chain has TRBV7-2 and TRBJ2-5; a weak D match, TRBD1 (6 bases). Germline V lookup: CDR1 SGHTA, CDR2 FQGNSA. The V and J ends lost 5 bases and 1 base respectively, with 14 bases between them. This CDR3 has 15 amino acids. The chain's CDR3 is CASSPNGQRQETQYF. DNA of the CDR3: TGTGCCAGCAGCCCTAATGGACAGCGCCAAGAGACCCAGTACTTC.

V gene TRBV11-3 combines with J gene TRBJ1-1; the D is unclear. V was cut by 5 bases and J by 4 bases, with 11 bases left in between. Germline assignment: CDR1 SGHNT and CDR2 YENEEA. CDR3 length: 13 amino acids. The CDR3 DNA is TGTGCCAGCAGCCGAAGCCCGACCACTGAAGCTTTCTTT. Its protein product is CASSRSPTTEAFF.

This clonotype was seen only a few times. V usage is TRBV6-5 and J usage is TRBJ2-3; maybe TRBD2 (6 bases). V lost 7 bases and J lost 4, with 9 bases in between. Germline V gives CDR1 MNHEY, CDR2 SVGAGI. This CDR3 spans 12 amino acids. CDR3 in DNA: TGTGCCAGCACCTCGGGGGCAGATACGCAGTATTTT. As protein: CASTSGADTQYF.

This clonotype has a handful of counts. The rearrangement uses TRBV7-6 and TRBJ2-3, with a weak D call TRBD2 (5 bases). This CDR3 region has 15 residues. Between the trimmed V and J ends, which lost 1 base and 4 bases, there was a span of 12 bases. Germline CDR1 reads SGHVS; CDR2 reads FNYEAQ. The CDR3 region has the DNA TGTGCCAGCAGCTTAGTTCTAGAAGCGGCAGATACGCAGTATTTT. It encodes CASSLVLEAADTQYF.

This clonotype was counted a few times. CDR3 nucleotides: TGCGCCAGCAATACGGGAGAAAGCTACAATGAGCAGTTCTTC. Amino acid sequence: CASNTGESYNEQFF. This rearrangement joins TRBV5-1 to TRBJ2-1; tentative D call: TRBD2 (6 bases). The CDR3 contains 14 residues. CDR1 and CDR2 (germline): SGHRS, YFSETQ. The V end was cut by 6 bases, the J end by 3 bases, with 13 bases between.

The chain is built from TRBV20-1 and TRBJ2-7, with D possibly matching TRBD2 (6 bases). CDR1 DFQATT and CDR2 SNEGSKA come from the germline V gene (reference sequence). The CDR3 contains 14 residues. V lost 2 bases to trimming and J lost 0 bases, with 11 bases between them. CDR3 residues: CSARRRVSSYEQYF. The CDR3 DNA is TGCAGTGCTAGAAGGAGGGTTAGCTCCTACGAGCAGTACTTC.

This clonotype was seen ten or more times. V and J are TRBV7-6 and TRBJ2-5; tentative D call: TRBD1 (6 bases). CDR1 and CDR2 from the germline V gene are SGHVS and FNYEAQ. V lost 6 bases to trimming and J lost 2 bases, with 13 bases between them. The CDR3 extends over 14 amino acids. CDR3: CASSSWTAQETQYF. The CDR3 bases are TGTGCCAGCAGTTCCTGGACAGCTCAAGAGACCCAGTACTTC.

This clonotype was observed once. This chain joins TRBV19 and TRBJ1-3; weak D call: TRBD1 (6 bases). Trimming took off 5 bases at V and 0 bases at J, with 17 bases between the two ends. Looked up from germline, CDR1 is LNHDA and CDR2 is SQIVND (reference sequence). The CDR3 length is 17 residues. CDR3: CASSWGTGSSSGNTIYF. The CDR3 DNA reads TGTGCCAGTAGTTGGGGTACAGGGTCGAGCTCTGGAAACACCATATATTTT. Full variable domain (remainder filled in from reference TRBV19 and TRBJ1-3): DGGITQSPKYLFRKEGQNVTLSCEQNLNHDAMYWYRQDPGQGLRLIYYSQIVNDFQKGDIAEGYSVSREKKESFPLTVTSAQKNPTAFYLCASSWGTGSSSGNTIYFGEGSWLTVV.

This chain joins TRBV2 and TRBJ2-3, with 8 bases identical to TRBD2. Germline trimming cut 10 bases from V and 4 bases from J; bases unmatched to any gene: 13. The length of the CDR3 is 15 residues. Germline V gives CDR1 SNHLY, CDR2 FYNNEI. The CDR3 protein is CAKGSGTGESDTQYF. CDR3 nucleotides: TGTGCCAAAGGTAGCGGGACGGGAGAGTCAGATACGCAGTATTTT.

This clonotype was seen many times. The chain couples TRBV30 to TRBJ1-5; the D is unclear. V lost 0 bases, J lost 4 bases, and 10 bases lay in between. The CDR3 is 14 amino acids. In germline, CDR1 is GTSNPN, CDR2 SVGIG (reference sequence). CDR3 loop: CAWSVGGPNQPQHF. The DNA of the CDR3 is TGTGCCTGGAGTGTCGGCGGTCCGAATCAGCCCCAGCATTTT.

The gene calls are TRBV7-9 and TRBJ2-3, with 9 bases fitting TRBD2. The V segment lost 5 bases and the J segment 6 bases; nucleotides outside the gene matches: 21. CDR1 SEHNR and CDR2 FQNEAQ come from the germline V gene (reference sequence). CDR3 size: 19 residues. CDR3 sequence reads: CASSLRRALAAGGPDTQYF. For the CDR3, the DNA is TGTGCCAGCAGCCTAAGGAGGGCCTTAGCGGCGGGAGGGCCGGATACGCAGTATTTT.

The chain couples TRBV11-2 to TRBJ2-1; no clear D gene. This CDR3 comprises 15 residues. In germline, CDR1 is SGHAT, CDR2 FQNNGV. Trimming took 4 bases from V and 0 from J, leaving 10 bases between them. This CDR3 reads CASSSRLFSYNEQFF. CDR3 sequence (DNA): TGTGCCAGCAGCTCCCGACTCTTCTCCTACAATGAGCAGTTCTTC.

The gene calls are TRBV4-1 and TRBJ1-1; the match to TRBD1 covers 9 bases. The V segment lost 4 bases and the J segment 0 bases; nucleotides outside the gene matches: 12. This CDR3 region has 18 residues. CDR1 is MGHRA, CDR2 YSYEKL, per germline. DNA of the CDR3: TGCGCCAGCAGCCGACCGACCCCGGGACAGGGTTTGAACACTGAAGCTTTCTTT. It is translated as CASSRPTPGQGLNTEAFF.

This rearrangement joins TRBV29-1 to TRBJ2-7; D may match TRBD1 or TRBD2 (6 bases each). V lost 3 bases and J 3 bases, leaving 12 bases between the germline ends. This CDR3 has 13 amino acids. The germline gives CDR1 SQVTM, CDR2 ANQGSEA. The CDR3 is CSVEGGIYYEQYF. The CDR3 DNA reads TGCAGCGTTGAGGGGGGCATTTACTACGAGCAGTACTTC.

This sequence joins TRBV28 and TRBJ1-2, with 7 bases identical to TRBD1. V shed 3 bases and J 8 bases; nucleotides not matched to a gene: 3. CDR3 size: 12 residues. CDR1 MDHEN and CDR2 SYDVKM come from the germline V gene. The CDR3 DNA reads TGTGCCAGCAGTTTCGAAGGGGGCGGCTACACCTTC. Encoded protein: CASSFEGGGYTF.

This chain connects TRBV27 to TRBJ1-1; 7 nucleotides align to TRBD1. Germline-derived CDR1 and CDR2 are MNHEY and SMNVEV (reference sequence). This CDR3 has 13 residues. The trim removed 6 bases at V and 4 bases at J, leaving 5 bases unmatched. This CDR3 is CASSRTGVTEAFF. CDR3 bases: TGTGCCAGCAGCCGGACAGGAGTCACTGAAGCTTTCTTT.

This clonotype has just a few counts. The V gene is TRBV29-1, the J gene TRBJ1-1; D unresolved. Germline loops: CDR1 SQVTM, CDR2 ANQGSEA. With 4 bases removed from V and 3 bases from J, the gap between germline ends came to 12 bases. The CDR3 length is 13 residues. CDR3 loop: CSVVVQIDTEAFF. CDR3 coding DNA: TGCAGCGTTGTGGTACAGATTGACACTGAAGCTTTCTTT.

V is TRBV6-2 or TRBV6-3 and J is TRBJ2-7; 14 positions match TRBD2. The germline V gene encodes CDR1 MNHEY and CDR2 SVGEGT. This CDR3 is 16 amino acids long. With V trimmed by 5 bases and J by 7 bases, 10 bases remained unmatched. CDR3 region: CASSSSGTSGGREQYF. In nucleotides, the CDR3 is TGTGCCAGCAGTAGCTCCGGGACTAGCGGGGGACGGGAGCAGTACTTC.